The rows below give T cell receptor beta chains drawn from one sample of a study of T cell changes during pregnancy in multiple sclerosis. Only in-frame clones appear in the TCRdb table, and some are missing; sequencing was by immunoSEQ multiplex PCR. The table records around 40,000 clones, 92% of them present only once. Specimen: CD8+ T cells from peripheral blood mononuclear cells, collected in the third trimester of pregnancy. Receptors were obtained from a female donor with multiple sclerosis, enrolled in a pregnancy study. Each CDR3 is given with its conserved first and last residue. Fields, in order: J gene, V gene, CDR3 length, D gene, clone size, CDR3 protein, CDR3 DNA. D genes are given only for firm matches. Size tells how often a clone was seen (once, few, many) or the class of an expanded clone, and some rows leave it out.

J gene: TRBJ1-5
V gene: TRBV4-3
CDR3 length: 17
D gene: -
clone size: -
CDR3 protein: CASSQDVGVIINQPQHF
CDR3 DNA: TGCGCCAGCAGCCAAGATGTCGGGGTGATTATTAATCAGCCCCAGCATTTT

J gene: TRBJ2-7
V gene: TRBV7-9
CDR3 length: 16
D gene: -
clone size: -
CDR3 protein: CASSLWGDTFSYEQYF
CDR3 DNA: TGTGCCAGCAGCTTATGGGGCGACACTTTCTCCTACGAGCAGTACTTC

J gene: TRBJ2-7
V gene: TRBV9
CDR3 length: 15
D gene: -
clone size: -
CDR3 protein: CASSVGNSASYEQYF
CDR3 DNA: TGTGCCAGCAGCGTTGGGAATAGCGCCTCCTACGAGCAGTACTTC

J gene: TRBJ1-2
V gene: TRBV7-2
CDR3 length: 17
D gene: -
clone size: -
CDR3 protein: CASSLSGPTTGSGGYTF
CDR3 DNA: TGTGCCAGCAGCTTATCAGGCCCCACCACAGGGTCGGGTGGCTACACCTTC

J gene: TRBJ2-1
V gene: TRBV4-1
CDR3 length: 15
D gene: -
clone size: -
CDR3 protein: CASSHYGQPGNEQFF
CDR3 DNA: TGCGCCAGCAGCCACTACGGACAGCCTGGCAATGAGCAGTTCTTC

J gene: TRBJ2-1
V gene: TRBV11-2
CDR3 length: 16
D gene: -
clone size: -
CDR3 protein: CASSLEWAQSLNEQFF
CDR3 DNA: TGTGCCAGCAGCTTAGAATGGGCCCAGTCGTTAAATGAGCAGTTCTTC

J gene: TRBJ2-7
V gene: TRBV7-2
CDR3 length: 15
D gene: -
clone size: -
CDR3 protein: CASSYDPGTTYEQYF
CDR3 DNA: TGTGCCAGCAGCTACGACCCGGGGACAACCTACGAGCAGTACTTC

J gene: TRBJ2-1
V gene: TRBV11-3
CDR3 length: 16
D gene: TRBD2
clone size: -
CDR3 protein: CASSLGPSGGDNEQFF
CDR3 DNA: TGTGCCAGCAGCTTAGGACCTAGCGGGGGGGACAATGAGCAGTTCTTC

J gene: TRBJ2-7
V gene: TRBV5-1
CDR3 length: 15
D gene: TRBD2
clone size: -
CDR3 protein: CASSLAPSGSGEQYF
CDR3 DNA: TGCGCCAGCAGCTTGGCCCCTAGCGGGAGTGGCGAGCAGTACTTC

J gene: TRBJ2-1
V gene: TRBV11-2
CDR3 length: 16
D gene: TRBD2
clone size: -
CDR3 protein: CASSLGGTRNYNEQFF
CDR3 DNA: TGTGCCAGCAGCTTAGGAGGGACTAGGAATTACAATGAGCAGTTCTTC

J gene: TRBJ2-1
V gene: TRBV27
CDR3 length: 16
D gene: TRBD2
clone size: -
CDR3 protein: CASSFSREGPYNEQFF
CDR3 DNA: TGTGCCAGCAGTTTTTCGCGGGAGGGACCCTACAATGAGCAGTTCTTC

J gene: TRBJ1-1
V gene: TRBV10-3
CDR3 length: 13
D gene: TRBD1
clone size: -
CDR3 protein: CAISEATGAEAFF
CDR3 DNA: TGTGCCATCAGTGAGGCCACAGGGGCCGAGGCTTTCTTT

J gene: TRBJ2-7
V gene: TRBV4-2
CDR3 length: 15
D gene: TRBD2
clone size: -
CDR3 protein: CASSPGLAGVREQYF
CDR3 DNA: TGTGCCAGCAGCCCCGGACTAGCGGGAGTGAGGGAGCAGTACTTC

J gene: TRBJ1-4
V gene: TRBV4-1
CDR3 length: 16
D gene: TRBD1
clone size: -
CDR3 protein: CASSQEGQGDGEKLFF
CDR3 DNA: TGCGCCAGCAGCCAAGAAGGGCAGGGGGACGGGGAAAAACTGTTTTTT

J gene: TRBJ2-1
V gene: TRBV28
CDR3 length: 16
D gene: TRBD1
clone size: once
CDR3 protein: CASSPIRGPSYNEQFF
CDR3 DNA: TGTGCCAGCAGCCCAATCAGGGGGCCCTCCTACAATGAGCAGTTCTTC

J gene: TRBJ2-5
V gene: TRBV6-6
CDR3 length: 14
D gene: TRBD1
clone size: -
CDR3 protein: CASSSGRGRETQYF
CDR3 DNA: TGTGCCAGCAGCTCCGGTAGGGGGCGAGAGACCCAGTACTTC

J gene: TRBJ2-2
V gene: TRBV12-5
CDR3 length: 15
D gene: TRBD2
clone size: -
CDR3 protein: CASGLSGSGTGELFF
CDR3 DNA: TGTGCTAGTGGTCTCAGCGGGAGCGGGACCGGGGAGCTGTTTTTT

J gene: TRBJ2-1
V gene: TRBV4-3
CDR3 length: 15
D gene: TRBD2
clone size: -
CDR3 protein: CASSQDRAGHNEQFF
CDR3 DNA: TGCGCCAGCAGCCAAGATCGAGCGGGACACAATGAGCAGTTCTTC

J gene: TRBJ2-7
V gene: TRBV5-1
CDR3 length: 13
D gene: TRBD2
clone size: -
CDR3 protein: CASSSGLAYEQYF
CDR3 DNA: TGCGCCAGCAGCTCCGGACTAGCCTACGAGCAGTACTTC

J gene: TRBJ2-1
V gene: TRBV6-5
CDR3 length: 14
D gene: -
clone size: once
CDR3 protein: CASSYGPLDNEQFF
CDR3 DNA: TGTGCCAGCAGTTATGGGCCCTTGGACAATGAGCAGTTCTTC

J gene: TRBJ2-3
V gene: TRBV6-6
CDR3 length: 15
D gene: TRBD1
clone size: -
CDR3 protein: CASSYGTGSTDTQYF
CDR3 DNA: TGTGCCAGCAGTTATGGGACAGGGAGCACAGATACGCAGTATTTT

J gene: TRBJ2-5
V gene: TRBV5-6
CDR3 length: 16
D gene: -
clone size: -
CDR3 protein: CASSDRFRELQETQYF
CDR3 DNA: TGTGCCAGCAGCGACAGGTTCAGAGAACTCCAAGAGACCCAGTACTTC

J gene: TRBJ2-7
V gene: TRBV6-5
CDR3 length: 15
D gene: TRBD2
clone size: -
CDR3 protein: CASRRTSGYPYEQYF
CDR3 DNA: TGTGCCAGCAGGAGAACTAGCGGCTACCCCTACGAGCAGTACTTC

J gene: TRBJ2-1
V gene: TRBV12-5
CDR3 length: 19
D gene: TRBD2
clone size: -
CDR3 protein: CASGLGRGGGREALNEQFF
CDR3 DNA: TGTGCTAGTGGTTTGGGCCGTGGAGGAGGGCGGGAGGCTCTAAATGAGCAGTTCTTC

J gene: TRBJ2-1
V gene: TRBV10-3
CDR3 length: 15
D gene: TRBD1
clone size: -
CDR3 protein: CATINWDSSYNEQFF
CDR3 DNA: TGTGCCACCATAAACTGGGACAGCTCCTACAATGAGCAGTTCTTC

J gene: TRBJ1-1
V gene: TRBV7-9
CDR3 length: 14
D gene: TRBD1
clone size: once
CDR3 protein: CASSPPQGETEAFF
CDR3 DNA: TGTGCCAGCAGCCCGCCTCAGGGGGAGACTGAAGCTTTCTTT

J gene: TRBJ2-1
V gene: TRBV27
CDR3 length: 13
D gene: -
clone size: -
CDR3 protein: CASSQGGTYEQFF
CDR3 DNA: TGTGCCAGCAGTCAGGGGGGAACTTATGAGCAGTTCTTC

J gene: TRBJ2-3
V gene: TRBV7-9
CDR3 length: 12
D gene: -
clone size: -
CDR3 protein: CASSAGADTQYF
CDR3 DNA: TGTGCCAGCAGCGCCGGGGCAGATACGCAGTATTTT

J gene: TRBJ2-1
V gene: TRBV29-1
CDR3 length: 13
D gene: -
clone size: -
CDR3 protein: CSVDGLGEDEQFF
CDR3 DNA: TGCAGCGTTGATGGTTTAGGGGAGGATGAGCAGTTCTTC

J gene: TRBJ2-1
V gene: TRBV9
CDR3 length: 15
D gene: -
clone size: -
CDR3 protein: CASSLSPSSYNEQFF
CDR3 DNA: TGTGCCAGCAGCCTTAGCCCGAGCTCCTACAATGAGCAGTTCTTC

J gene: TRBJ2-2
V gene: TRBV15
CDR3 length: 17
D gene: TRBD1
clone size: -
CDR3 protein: CATSRGTGNPNTGELFF
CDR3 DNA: TGTGCCACCAGCCGGGGGACAGGGAACCCGAACACCGGGGAGCTGTTTTTT

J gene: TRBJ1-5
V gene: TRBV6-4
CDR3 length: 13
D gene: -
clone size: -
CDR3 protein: CASSQGSNQPQHF
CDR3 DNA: TGTGCCAGCAGCCAGGGGAGCAATCAGCCCCAGCATTTT

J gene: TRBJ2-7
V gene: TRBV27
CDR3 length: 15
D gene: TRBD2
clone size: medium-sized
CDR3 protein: CASHTLTSGSYEQYF
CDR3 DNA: TGTGCCAGCCATACTCTAACTAGCGGGAGCTACGAGCAGTACTTC

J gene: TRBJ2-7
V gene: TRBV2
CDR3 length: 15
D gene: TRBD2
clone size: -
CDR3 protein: CASSETSGRSYEQYF
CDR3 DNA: TGTGCCAGCAGTGAAACCAGCGGGAGATCCTACGAGCAGTACTTC

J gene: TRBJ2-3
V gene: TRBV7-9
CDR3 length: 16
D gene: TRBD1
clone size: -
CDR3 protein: CASSSPGQSGTDTQYF
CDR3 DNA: TGTGCCAGCAGCTCACCGGGACAGTCGGGCACAGATACGCAGTATTTT

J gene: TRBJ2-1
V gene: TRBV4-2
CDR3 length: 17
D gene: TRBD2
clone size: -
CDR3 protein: CASSQKGLAESYNEQFF
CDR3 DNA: TGTGCCAGCAGTCAAAAGGGACTAGCGGAGTCCTACAATGAGCAGTTCTTC

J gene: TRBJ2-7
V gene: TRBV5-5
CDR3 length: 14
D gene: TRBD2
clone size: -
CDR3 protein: CASSLIGGAYEQYF
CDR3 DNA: TGTGCCAGCAGCTTGATTGGGGGGGCCTACGAGCAGTACTTC

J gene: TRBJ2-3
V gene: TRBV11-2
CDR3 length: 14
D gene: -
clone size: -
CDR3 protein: CASSSGRELDTQYF
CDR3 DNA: TGTGCCAGCAGCTCGGGACGGGAGTTGGATACGCAGTATTTT

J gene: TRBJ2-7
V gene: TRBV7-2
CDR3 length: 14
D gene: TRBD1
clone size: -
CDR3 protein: CASSLNRGPYEQYF
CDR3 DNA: TGTGCCAGCAGCCTGAACAGGGGGCCGTACGAGCAGTACTTC

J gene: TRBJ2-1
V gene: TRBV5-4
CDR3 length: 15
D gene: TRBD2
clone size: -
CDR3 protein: CASSFEREGLNEQFF
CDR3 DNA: TGTGCCAGCAGCTTTGAGCGGGAGGGCCTGAATGAGCAGTTCTTC

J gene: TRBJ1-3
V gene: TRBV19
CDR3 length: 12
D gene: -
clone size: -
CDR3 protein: CASSPDGNTIYF
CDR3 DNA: TGTGCCAGTAGCCCAGATGGAAACACCATATATTTT

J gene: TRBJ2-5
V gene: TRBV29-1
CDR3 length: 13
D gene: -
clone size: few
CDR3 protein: CSVGDWSGETQYF
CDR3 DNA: TGCAGCGTCGGAGATTGGAGTGGAGAGACCCAGTACTTC

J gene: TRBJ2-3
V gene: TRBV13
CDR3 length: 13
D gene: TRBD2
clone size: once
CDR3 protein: CASSSSGRDTQYF
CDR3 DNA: TGTGCCAGCAGTTCTAGCGGGCGGGATACGCAGTATTTT

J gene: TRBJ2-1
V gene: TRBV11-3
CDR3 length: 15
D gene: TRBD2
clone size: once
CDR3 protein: CASSLGLAAYNEQFF
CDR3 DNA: TGTGCCAGCAGCTTAGGGCTAGCGGCTTACAATGAGCAGTTCTTC

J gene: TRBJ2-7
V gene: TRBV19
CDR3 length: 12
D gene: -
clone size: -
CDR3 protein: CASSLGGYEQYF
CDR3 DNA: TGTGCCAGCTCGTTGGGGGGTTACGAGCAGTACTTC

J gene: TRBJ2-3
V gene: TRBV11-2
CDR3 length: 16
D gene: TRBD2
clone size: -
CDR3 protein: CASSLTFGLAGDTQYF
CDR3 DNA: TGTGCCAGCAGCCTAACCTTTGGACTAGCGGGAGATACGCAGTATTTT

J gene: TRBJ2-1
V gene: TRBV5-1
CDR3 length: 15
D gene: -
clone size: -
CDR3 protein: CASSLTLSFANEQFF
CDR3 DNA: TGCGCCAGCAGCTTGACTTTATCCTTTGCGAATGAGCAGTTCTTC

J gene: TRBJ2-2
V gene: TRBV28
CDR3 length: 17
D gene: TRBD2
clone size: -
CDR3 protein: CASRRPLGASGRWELFF
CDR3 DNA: TGTGCCAGCAGGCGCCCCCTTGGCGCTAGCGGGAGGTGGGAGCTGTTTTTT

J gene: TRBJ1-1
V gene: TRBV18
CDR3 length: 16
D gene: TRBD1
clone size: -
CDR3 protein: CASSPPPGTGFTEAFF
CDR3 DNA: TGTGCCAGCTCACCACCGCCCGGGACAGGGTTTACTGAAGCTTTCTTT

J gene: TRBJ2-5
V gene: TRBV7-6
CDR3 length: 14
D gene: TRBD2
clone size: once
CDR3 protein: CASSLASGMETQYF
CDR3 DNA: TGTGCCAGCAGCTTAGCGAGCGGGATGGAGACCCAGTACTTC

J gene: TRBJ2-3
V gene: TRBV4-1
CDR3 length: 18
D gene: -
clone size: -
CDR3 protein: CASSQLLASQGFTDTQYF
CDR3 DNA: TGCGCCAGCAGCCAACTTCTCGCATCACAGGGCTTCACAGATACGCAGTATTTT

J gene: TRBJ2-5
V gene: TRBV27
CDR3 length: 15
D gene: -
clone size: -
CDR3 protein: CASRLLDSSQETQYF
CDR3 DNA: TGTGCCAGCAGACTTTTGGACAGCTCCCAAGAGACCCAGTACTTC

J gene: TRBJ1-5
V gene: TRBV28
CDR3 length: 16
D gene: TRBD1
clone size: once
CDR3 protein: CASNGQGLGSNQPQHF
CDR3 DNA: TGTGCCAGCAATGGACAGGGCCTGGGGAGCAATCAGCCCCAGCATTTT

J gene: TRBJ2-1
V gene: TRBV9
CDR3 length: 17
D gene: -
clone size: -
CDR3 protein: CASSEPGDGSSYNEQFF
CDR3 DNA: TGTGCCAGCAGCGAGCCCGGGGACGGGAGCTCCTACAATGAGCAGTTCTTC

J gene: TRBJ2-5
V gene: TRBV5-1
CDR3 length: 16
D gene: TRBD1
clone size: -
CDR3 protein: CASSLRQLTGEETQYF
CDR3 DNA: TGCGCCAGCAGCTTGCGGCAACTGACAGGGGAAGAGACCCAGTACTTC

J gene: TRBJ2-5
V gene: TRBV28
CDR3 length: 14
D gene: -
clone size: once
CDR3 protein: CASSLFPGLETQYF
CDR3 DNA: TGTGCCAGCAGTTTATTTCCAGGGCTGGAGACCCAGTACTTC

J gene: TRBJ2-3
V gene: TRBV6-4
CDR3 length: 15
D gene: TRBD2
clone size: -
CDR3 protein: CASSDGIAGGGTQYF
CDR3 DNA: TGTGCCAGCAGTGACGGAATAGCGGGAGGGGGTACGCAGTATTTT

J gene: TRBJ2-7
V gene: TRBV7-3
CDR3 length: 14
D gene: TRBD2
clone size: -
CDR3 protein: CASSSLAGSGEQYF
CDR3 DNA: TGTGCCAGCAGCTCACTAGCGGGATCGGGAGAGCAGTACTTC

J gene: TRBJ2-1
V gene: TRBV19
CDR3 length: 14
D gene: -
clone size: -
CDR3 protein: CASSWRGDYNEQFF
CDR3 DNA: TGTGCCAGTAGTTGGCGGGGAGACTACAATGAGCAGTTCTTC

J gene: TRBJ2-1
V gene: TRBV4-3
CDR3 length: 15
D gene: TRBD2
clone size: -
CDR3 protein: CASSLWTSGNNEQFF
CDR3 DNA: TGCGCCAGCAGCCTCTGGACTAGCGGGAACAATGAGCAGTTCTTC